The source of this T cell receptor beta chain is a study of cytomegalovirus exposure and HLA in healthy donors. Whole-study findings and limits: Researchers reported in a later analysis that common viral pathogens appeared linked to several top clusters.

The CDR3 is made up of 14 amino acids. The V gene lost 2 bases and the J gene lost 5 bases, with 12 bases spanning the gap. The germline CDR1 and CDR2 sequences are MNHEY and SVGAGI. This clone was seen only a few times. As yet, its antigen is unknown. A multiplex PCR was run with 60 Vbeta primers and 13 Jbeta primers. Libraries were prepared by immunoSEQ multiplex PCR; TCRdb keeps only in-frame clonotypes and omits some of them. The table has approximately 190,000 clones, approximately 80% seen once. Sequencing was carried out using PBMCs. The receptor was isolated from a woman between 18 and 29 years old in good health and CMV-seropositive. V and J are TRBV6-5 and TRBJ1-1, with no clear D. CDR3 protein: CASSYGVLITEAFF. In DNA, the CDR3 is TGTGCCAGCAGTTACGGAGTCTTGATAACTGAAGCTTTCTTT.